This TCR beta chain was captured by sequencing in a study of alternative splicing in chronic myeloid leukemia remission (dated by TCRdb to the early 2020s). With respect to the entire study: Peripheral blood from chronic-phase CML patients at diagnosis and remission was profiled by RNA sequencing and compared with healthy donors. Nine or ten diagnostic specimens, together with matched remission specimens, were obtained from the RESIST (imatinib), ENESTxtnd (nilotinib) and PINNACLE (nilotinib plus pegylated interferon) trials. Median ages were around 52 years at diagnosis, under 60 at remission and 35 to 40 for healthy controls. The diagnostic specimens from the trials consisted of total leukocytes from peripheral blood collected in EDTA. Nine CML samples, seven diagnostic and two matched remission, came from the French Persistem study. In terms of female/male counts, the diagnosis samples were 11/5, the remission samples were 8/3 and the controls were 2/4. Total RNA was extracted with Trizol from peripheral blood mononuclear cells of diagnosis, remission and control samples. General study outcomes and caveats: Blood cell composition differed strongly by timepoint, shifting from myeloid progenitor enrichment at diagnosis to mature lymphoid enrichment at remission. At remission, blood cell composition was found to be reconfigured to resemble that of lymphoid cell-enriched normal controls.

From a lookup of the germline V gene, CDR1 and CDR2 are SNHLY and FYNNEI. Including cysteine and phenylalanine, the CDR3 has 11 amino acids. The record lacks a DNA sequence. On this clonotype itself: It has no known antigen specificity.

The time point label here, explained by the study, means: chronic-phase CML before TKI therapy (screening/day 1). About 15 CML patients made up the patient cohort, and matched post-remission samples were retrieved for a subset of those patients. Receptor amplification or capture employed bulk RNA-seq. The TruSeq Stranded RNA sample prep kit was used to generate libraries of poly-A-enriched mRNA from an input of roughly 0.9 ug total RNA. Paired-end sequencing was carried out on a HiSeq 2500, and each sample was sequenced in triplicate. Each mate in the RNA-seq data had a read length of 125 nucleotides. Concerning the study's data processing: Reads were trimmed and aligned to hg38 using STAR v2.7, and quality control was done with FASTQC, RSeQC and multiqc. Salmon 0.14.1 was used to quantify gene expression levels as transcripts per million (TPM). Principal component analysis suggested that trial, library batch, sequencing batch, treatment regimen and sex did not drive transcriptomic profiles. One entry per CDR3 protein sequence results from the TCRdb reprocessing of the reads, with DNA left out. TCRdb's processing, not the study's, gives the V and J calls here. This sample gives 600 to 700 distinct CDR3 sequences in total; 95% to 97% of them show up just once. The ten largest make up 3.5% to 4.5% of the sample.

The chain is made from TRBV2 and TRBJ2-3. The receptor was isolated from an adult with chronic myeloid leukemia. The sequencing used PBMCs or total blood leukocytes (not recorded which), collected at diagnosis. The CDR3 loop reads CASSLTDTQYF.